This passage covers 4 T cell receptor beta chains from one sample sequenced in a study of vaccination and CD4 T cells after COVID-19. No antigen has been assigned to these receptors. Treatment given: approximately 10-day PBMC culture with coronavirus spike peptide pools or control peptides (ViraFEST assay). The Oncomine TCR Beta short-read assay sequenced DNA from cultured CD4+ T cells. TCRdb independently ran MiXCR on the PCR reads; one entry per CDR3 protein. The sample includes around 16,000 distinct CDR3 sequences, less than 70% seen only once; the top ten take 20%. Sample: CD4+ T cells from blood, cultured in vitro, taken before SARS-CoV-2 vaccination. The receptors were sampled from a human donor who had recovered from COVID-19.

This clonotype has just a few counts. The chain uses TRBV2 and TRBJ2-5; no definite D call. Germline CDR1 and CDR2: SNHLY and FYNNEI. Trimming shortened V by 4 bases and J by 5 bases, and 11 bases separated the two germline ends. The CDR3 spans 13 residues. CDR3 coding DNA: TGTGCCAGCAGTGTGAACAGCCGTGAGACCCAGTACTTC. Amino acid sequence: CASSVNSRETQYF.

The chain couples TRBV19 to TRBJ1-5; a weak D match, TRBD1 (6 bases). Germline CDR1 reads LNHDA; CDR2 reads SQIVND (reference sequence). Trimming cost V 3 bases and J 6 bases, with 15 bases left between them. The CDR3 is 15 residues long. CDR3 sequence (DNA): TGTGCCAGTAGTATGACAGGAGGTTTACGTCAGCCCCAGCATTTT. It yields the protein CASSMTGGLRQPQHF.

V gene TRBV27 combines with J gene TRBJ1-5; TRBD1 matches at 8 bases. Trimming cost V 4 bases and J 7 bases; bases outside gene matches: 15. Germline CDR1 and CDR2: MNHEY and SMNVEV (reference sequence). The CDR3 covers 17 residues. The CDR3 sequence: CASSSQRQGKGRQPQHF. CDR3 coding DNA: TGTGCCAGCAGTTCCCAGCGACAGGGGAAGGGAAGGCAGCCCCAGCATTTT.

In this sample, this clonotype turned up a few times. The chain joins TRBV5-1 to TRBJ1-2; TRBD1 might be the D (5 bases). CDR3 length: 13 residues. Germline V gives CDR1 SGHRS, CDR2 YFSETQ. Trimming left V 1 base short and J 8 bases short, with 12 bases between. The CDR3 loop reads CASSLYGADGYTF. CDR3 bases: TGCGCCAGCAGCTTGTACGGGGCTGACGGCTACACCTTC. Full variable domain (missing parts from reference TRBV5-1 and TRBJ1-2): KAGVTQTPRYLIKTRGQQVTLSCSPISGHRSVSWYQQTPGQGLQFLFEYFSETQRNKGNFPGRFSGRQFSNSRSEMNVSTLELGDSALYLCASSLYGADGYTFGSGTRLTVV.